This TCR beta chain was captured by sequencing in a study of T cells in Graves' hyperthyroidism and ophthalmopathy. Study details: Peripheral blood collection took place at initial diagnosis, before any treatment. Study results and caveats: Most clonotypes that expanded in the thyroid above 0.001 also showed up in blood. A 13 V-J signature model discriminated ophthalmopathy versus stable hyperthyroidism.

This clonotype has ten or more counts. Its antigen is unknown. The source material, RNA transcripts, was used to amplify TCR beta CDR3 regions. First-round RT-PCR with HTBI primers amplified the TCR CDR3 region. TCRdb re-analysed the multiplex PCR reads in MiXCR, keeping a single row per CDR3 protein. There are about 400,000 distinct CDR3 sequences in the sample; roughly 15% occur only once, and roughly an eighth lies in the top ten. Diagnostic assessment was based on clinical symptoms, serum thyroxine and TRAb, thyroid ultrasound and orbital computed tomography. The length of the CDR3 is 16 residues. Between the trimmed V and J ends, which lost 3 bases and 3 bases, there was a span of 18 bases. The germline V gene encodes CDR1 SGDLS and CDR2 YYNGEE.

The sequencing input was blood. J is TRBJ1-1 and V is TRBV9, with a tentative D call TRBD1 (5 bases). The receptor was derived from a man between 18 and 29 years old with Graves' ophthalmopathy. The DNA of the CDR3 is TGTGCCAGCAGCGCCGGGGGGGGGACGCGGGACACTGAAGCTTTCTTT. Its translation: CASSAGGGTRDTEAFF.